This T cell receptor (beta chain) was profiled in a study of siplizumab effects on memory and regulatory T cells. The table came from immunoSEQ multiplex PCR; TCRdb's copy has only in-frame clones and leaves some out. The data hold approximately 94,000 clones, with about 94% observed a single time. Turning to this clone: Its antigen is still unknown.

The CDR3 is 13 amino acids. Trimming removed 6 bases at V and 5 bases at J, with 13 bases between. CDR1 and CDR2 (germline): SGHAT, FQNNGV. General study results and limits: There were only a minor fraction of alloreactive clones that mapped to unstimulated subsets. Naive T cells were seemingly more diverse than memory cells, and major contributions to the alloresponse seemed to be made by them. Roughly 75-96% of proliferating clones (CD4+ or CD8+) could not be assigned a naive or memory phenotype. Controls had approximately 26% Treg-derived mappable alloreactive CD4+ clones on average, versus approximately 70% with siplizumab.

Sequencing input: non-Treg CD4+ T cells sorted from blood. This TCR came from a human donor in good health. This sequence joins TRBV11-2 and TRBJ1-2; D ambiguous. The CDR3 coding sequence is TGTGCCAGCAGACCGAACTTGGGGTATGGCTACACCTTC. Protein sequence: CASRPNLGYGYTF.